This T cell receptor beta chain was profiled in a study of identifying expanded T cells in peripheral blood. This clone was observed once. The CDR3 sequence is 13 residues long. Libraries were prepared by immunoSEQ multiplex PCR; TCRdb keeps only in-frame clonotypes and omits some of them. The sample holds 90,000 or so clones; 88% are singletons and the top ten take under 20%. The sequenced sample was blood. The V gene is TRBV21-1, the J gene TRBJ2-3; the table gives TRBD2 as D, unverified against the DNA. TRBV21-1 is listed as a pseudogene. The sequence was collected from a person aged 18 to 75 in good health. In DNA form, the CDR3 reads TGTGCCAGCAGTAGGGGGGGGACAGATACGCAGTATTTT. Amino acids: CASSRGGTDTQYF.